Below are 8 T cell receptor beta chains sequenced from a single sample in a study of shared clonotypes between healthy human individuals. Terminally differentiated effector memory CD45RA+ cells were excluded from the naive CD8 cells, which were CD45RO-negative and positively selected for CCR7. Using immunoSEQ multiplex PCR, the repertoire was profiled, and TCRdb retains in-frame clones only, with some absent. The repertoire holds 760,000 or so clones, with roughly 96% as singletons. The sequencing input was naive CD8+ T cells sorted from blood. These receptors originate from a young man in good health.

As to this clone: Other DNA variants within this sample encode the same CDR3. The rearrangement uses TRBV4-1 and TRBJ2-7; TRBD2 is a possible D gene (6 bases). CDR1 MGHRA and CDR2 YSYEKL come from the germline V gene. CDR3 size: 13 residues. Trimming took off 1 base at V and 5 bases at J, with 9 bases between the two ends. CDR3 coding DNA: TGCGCCAGCAGCCAAGTGGGGGGTGACGAGCAGTACTTC. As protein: CASSQVGGDEQYF.

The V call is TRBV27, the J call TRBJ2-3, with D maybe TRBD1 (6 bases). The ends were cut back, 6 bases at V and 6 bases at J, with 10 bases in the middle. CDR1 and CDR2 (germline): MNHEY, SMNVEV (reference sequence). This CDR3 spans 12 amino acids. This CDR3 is CASRTGSDTQYF. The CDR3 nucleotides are TGTGCCAGCAGAACAGGGTCCGATACGCAGTATTTT.

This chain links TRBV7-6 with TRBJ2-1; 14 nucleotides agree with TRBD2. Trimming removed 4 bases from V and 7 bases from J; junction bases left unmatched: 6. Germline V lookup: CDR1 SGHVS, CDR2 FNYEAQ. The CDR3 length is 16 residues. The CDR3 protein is CASSSGLAGVRNEQFF. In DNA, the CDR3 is TGTGCCAGCAGCTCGGGACTAGCGGGAGTGCGTAATGAGCAGTTCTTC.

As DNA, the CDR3 is TGTGCCAGCAGTTACCGCCGTAGCGGGAACTCCTACGAGCAGTACTTC. Its protein product is CASSYRRSGNSYEQYF. The chain has TRBV6-6 and TRBJ2-7, with 8 bases that match TRBD2. Germline V lookup: CDR1 MNHNY, CDR2 SVGAGI (reference sequence). Losses at the gene ends were 2 bases for V and 0 bases for J; bases not matched to a gene: 6. CDR3 length: 16 residues.

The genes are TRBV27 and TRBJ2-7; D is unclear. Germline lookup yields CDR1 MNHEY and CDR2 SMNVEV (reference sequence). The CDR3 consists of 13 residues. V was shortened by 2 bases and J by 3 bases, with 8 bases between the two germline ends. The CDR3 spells CASSLGYGYEQYF. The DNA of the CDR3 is TGTGCCAGCAGTTTAGGTTACGGCTACGAGCAGTACTTC.

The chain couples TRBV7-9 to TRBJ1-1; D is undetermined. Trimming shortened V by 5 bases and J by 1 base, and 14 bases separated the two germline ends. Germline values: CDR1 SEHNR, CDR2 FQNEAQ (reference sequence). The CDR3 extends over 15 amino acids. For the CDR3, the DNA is TGTGCCAGCAGCCGACCCGTGGAGGGGAACACTGAAGCTTTCTTT. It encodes CASSRPVEGNTEAFF.

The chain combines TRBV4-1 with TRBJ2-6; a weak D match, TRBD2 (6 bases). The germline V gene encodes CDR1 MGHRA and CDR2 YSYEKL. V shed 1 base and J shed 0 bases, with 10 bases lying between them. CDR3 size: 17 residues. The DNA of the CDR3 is TGCGCCAGCAGCCAAGGGGGACTTTCCTCTGGGGCCAACGTCCTGACTTTC. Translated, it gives CASSQGGLSSGANVLTF.

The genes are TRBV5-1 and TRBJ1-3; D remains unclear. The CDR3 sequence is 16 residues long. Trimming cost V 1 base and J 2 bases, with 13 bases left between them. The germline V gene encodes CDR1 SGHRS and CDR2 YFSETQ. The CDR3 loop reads CASSLNFWGAGNTIYF. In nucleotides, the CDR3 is TGCGCCAGCAGCTTGAATTTCTGGGGAGCTGGAAACACCATATATTTT.